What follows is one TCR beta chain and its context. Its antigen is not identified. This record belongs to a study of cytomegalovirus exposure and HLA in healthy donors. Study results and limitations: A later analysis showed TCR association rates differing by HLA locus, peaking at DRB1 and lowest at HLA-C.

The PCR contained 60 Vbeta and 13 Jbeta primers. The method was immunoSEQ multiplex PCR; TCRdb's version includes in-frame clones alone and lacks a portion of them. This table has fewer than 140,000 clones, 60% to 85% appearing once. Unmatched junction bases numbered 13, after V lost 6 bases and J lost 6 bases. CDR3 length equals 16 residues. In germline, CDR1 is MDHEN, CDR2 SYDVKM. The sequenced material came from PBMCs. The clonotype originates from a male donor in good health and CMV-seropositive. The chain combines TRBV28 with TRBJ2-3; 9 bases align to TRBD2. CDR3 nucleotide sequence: TGTGCCAGCAGCCAAGCCTCGGGACTAGCAACTGATACGCAGTATTTT. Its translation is CASSQASGLATDTQYF.